These T cell receptor beta chains were read from a single sample in a study of graft-versus-host responses after intestinal transplantation. TCRdb's copy holds only in-frame clones and misses some; the assay was immunoSEQ multiplex PCR. Of 100,000 to 110,000 clones in the sample, approximately 84% were seen once. Which antigens these TCRs recognize remains unknown. The material sequenced was unstimulated CD4+ T cells sorted from spleen or lymph node cells, taken before transplant. Receptor source: a human donor who was the organ donor for an intestinal transplant. CDR3s include the opening cysteine and the closing phenylalanine or tryptophan. A D gene is named only where the DNA matches it firmly. Some rows mark clone size as missing; the rest say once, few, many or name a class of expanded clone.

length: 16
D: .
V: TRBV5-1
J: TRBJ1-3
size: .
DNA: TGCGCCAGCACCCAATACGGAGGGTTCTCTGGAAACACCATATATTTT
CDR3: CASTQYGGFSGNTIYF

length: 18
D: .
V: TRBV11-2
J: TRBJ2-2
size: .
DNA: TGTGCCAGCAGCTTAGATCCTTGGGCGGGGCAATCAACCGGGGAGCTGTTTTTT
CDR3: CASSLDPWAGQSTGELFF

length: 12
D: TRBD1
V: TRBV19
J: TRBJ1-2
size: .
DNA: TGTGCCAGTTGGGGACAGCCCCTGGGCTACACCTTC
CDR3: CASWGQPLGYTF

length: 14
D: TRBD1
V: TRBV5-1
J: TRBJ2-5
size: once
DNA: TGCGCCAGCAGCTTGGGACAGGGGGGGGAGACCCAGTACTTC
CDR3: CASSLGQGGETQYF

length: 12
D: .
V: TRBV30
J: TRBJ1-1
size: .
DNA: TGTGCCTGGAGTAGAGGCAGCGGGGAAGCTTTCTTT
CDR3: CAWSRGSGEAFF

length: 14
D: .
V: TRBV7-2
J: TRBJ1-2
size: .
DNA: TGTGCCAGCAGCTTATCAAGCGACAGCCATGGCTACACCTTC
CDR3: CASSLSSDSHGYTF

length: 12
D: .
V: TRBV10-3
J: TRBJ1-6
size: .
DNA: TGTGCCACCAACACAGGCGACTCACCCCTCCACTTT
CDR3: CATNTGDSPLHF

length: 12
D: .
V: TRBV19
J: TRBJ1-5
size: few
DNA: TGTGCCAGTAGTCAGGGCAAACGGCCCCAGCATTTT
CDR3: CASSQGKRPQHF

length: 14
D: TRBD1
V: TRBV6-1
J: TRBJ1-6
size: once
DNA: TGTGCCAGCAGCTTACAGGGGATTCTATCACCCCTCCACTTT
CDR3: CASSLQGILSPLHF

length: 13
D: TRBD1
V: TRBV27
J: TRBJ1-2
size: .
DNA: TGTGCCAGCAGTCCCGACAGGGTCTCCGGCTACACCTTC
CDR3: CASSPDRVSGYTF

length: 17
D: TRBD2
V: TRBV30
J: TRBJ2-3
size: once
DNA: TGTGCCTGGACCTCCCCCTCCCAGCGGGGTTACACAGATACGCAGTATTTT
CDR3: CAWTSPSQRGYTDTQYF

length: 22
D: TRBD1
V: TRBV4-1
J: TRBJ1-1
size: .
DNA: TGCGCCAGCAGCCATAAGAAAGATAAAGGACAGGGTCTTTTATACTGGAACACTGAAGCTTTCTTT
CDR3: CASSHKKDKGQGLLYWNTEAFF

length: 15
D: TRBD1
V: TRBV19
J: TRBJ2-5
size: .
DNA: TGTGCCAGTAGAGAAACGGGACAGGGTAAAGAGACCCAGTACTTC
CDR3: CASRETGQGKETQYF

length: 14
D: TRBD1
V: TRBV6-5
J: TRBJ1-2
size: .
DNA: TGTGCCAGCAAAGCACAGGGGGGGGTGCATGGCTACACCTTC
CDR3: CASKAQGGVHGYTF

length: 15
D: .
V: TRBV18
J: TRBJ2-1
size: once
DNA: TGTGCCAGCTCACCAGGGACGTCTCCCTACAATGAGCAGTTCTTC
CDR3: CASSPGTSPYNEQFF

length: 13
D: .
V: TRBV7-3
J: TRBJ2-1
size: .
DNA: TGTGCCAGCAGCTCAAGAGGGGGGTATGAGCAGTTCTTC
CDR3: CASSSRGGYEQFF

length: 16
D: TRBD2
V: TRBV7-9
J: TRBJ2-1
size: .
DNA: TGTGCCAGCAGGGACGGACTAGCGGGGGGAAACAATGAGCAGTTCTTC
CDR3: CASRDGLAGGNNEQFF

length: 12
D: .
V: TRBV28
J: TRBJ1-1
size: .
DNA: TGTGTCTCGAGGGATTATAACACTGAAGCTTTCTTT
CDR3: CVSRDYNTEAFF

length: 12
D: .
V: TRBV4-2
J: TRBJ1-2
size: .
DNA: TGTGCCAGCAGCCAAGATGACAGTGGCTACACCTTC
CDR3: CASSQDDSGYTF

length: 17
D: .
V: TRBV30
J: TRBJ1-6
size: .
DNA: TGTGCCTGGAGTGTATCTCGAGGGGGTAGGGCTAGTTCACCCCTCCACTTT
CDR3: CAWSVSRGGRASSPLHF

length: 11
D: .
V: TRBV10-3
J: TRBJ2-3
size: few
DNA: TGTGCCAGCAAGGAAACAGATACGCAGTATTTT
CDR3: CASKETDTQYF

length: 17
D: .
V: TRBV18
J: TRBJ1-4
size: once
DNA: TGTGCCAGCTCACTATCACAAACGCAGAACTGGAATGAAAAACTGTTTTTT
CDR3: CASSLSQTQNWNEKLFF

length: 15
D: TRBD1
V: TRBV5-1
J: TRBJ2-7
size: few
DNA: TGCGCCAGCACCGATAACCGGGACAGGACCCACGAGCAGTACTTC
CDR3: CASTDNRDRTHEQYF

length: 15
D: TRBD1
V: TRBV18
J: TRBJ1-4
size: few
DNA: TGTGCCAGCTCACGTACAGGGGGAACTAATGAAAAACTGTTTTTT
CDR3: CASSRTGGTNEKLFF

length: 12
D: .
V: TRBV28
J: TRBJ1-2
size: .
DNA: TGTGCCAGCAGTTTTTACTCGGCGGGCTACACCTTC
CDR3: CASSFYSAGYTF

length: 19
D: .
V: TRBV10-1
J: TRBJ2-3
size: .
DNA: TGCGCCAGCAGTGAGTCATCTTTCCGGGCGAGGGGAGACACAGATACGCAGTATTTT
CDR3: CASSESSFRARGDTDTQYF

length: 14
D: .
V: TRBV6-1
J: TRBJ2-5
size: .
DNA: TGTGCCAGCAGCGCGTTAGGAATCCAAGAGACCCAGTACTTC
CDR3: CASSALGIQETQYF

length: 14
D: .
V: TRBV2
J: TRBJ1-1
size: .
DNA: TGTGCCAGCAGTGAGAGGTTGGGCGGACTCAGGGCTTTCTTT
CDR3: CASSERLGGLRAFF